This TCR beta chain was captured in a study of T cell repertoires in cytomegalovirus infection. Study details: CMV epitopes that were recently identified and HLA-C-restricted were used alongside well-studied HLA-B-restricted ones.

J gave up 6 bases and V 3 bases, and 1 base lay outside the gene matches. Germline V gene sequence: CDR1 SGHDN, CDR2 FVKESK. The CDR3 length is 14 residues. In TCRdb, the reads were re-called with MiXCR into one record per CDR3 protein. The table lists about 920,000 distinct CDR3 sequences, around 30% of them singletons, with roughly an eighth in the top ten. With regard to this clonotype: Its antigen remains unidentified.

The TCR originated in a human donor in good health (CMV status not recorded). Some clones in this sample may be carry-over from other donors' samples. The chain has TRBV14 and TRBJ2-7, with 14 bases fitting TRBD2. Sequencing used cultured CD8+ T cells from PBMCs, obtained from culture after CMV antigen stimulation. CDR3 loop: CASSHGTSGGEQYF. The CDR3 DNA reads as TGTGCCAGCAGCCACGGGACTAGCGGGGGCGAGCAGTACTTC. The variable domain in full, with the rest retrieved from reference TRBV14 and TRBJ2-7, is EAGVTQFPSHSVIEKGQTVTLRCDPISGHDNLYWYRRVMGKEIKFLLHFVKESKQDESGMPNNRFLAERTGGTYSTLKVQPAELEDSGVYFCASSHGTSGGEQYFGPGTRLTVT.